A single T cell receptor (beta chain) is shown here with its context. TCRdb's copy holds only in-frame clones and misses some; the assay was immunoSEQ multiplex PCR. The table includes hundreds of thousands of clones, 70% to 90% detected once. This entry comes from a study of shared T cell receptors in the human thymus. Trimming cost V 7 bases and J 1 base; bases outside gene matches: 3. CDR1 and CDR2 from the germline V gene are SGHRS and YFSETQ. The CDR3 has 13 amino acids. The same sample was also studied in work on human thymus T cells.

The sample consisted of thymocytes. The rearrangement joins TRBV5-1 to TRBJ2-3; 7 nucleotides line up with TRBD2. The TCR originated in a boy under three years old with a congenital heart defect. The CDR3 here is CASRRGGTDTQYF. The DNA for the CDR3 is TGCGCCAGCCGACGGGGGGGCACAGATACGCAGTATTTT.